This T cell receptor beta chain was sequenced during a study of radiotherapy plus CTLA-4 blockade in lung cancer (dated 2018 in TCRdb). About the full investigation: Among the enrolled patients, about 19% had an objective response, and about 29% reached disease control. The full study reports these points: Increased serum interferon-beta after radiation, together with early dynamic changes in blood T cell clones, were reported to be the strongest predictors of response. After treatment with radiotherapy and ipilimumab, TCR clones that originated in tumors expanded in peripheral blood.

In its sample, this clone was seen once. Its cognate antigen has yet to be identified. No base-level quality is on record; no much larger clone is a single base apart. The study tested focal radiation therapy combined with CTLA-4 blockade (ipilimumab) in patients with chemo-refractory metastatic non-small-cell lung cancer. The method behind the library was the immunoSEQ multiplex PCR assay. TCRdb obtained this table from immuneACCESS and retained in-frame rearrangements with V and J assigned. These tables miss some clones; where compared with another copy, unresolved V genes account for less than half of the shortfall, and the remainder is unexplained. This sample gives 45,000 to 55,000 clones in total; roughly four fifths of them show up just once. 3% to 4% of the sample goes to the ten largest clones. The CDR3 has 13 amino acids, counting the end cysteine and phenylalanine. Only the CDR3 part of the read is kept: 39 bases, read in frame from the first base. Between the V and J ends, shortened by 2 bases and 8 bases respectively, the junction contains 12 bases. The germline V gene supplies CDR1 MNHEY and CDR2 SVGAGI.

The sequence derives from a human donor with non-small cell lung cancer who had stable disease on radiotherapy plus ipilimumab. This material consisted of peripheral blood, taken from a patient treated with radiotherapy plus ipilimumab. The chain uses TRBV6-5 and TRBJ1-2; TRBD1 could be the D gene, as 6 bases match. The nucleotide sequence is TGTGCCAGCAGTTACCAACAGGGAAGGGGCTACACCTTC. It translates as CASSYQQGRGYTF.